This TCR beta chain emerged from a study of Ad26.COV2.S vaccination and SARS-CoV-2 variants. Turning to this clone: The antigen remains unidentified.

Sequencing used immunoSEQ multiplex PCR; TCRdb keeps in-frame clones, though not all of them. The table records more than 350,000 clones, 80% to 95% of them present only once. As to treatment: 19 received Ad26.COV2.S at low or high dose, single or two shots; 5 received placebo; per-sample allocation not given. At day 63 after the first vaccine or placebo injection, samples were drawn. The study's findings and limits: Vaccine recipients surpassed placebo recipients in spike-specific TCR breadth.

This receptor was obtained from a person aged 18-60 years who received the Ad26.COV2.S COVID-19 vaccine or a placebo. Sample: peripheral blood, taken in a trial of Ad26.COV2.S vaccine versus placebo.

This CDR3 is CSASHRDKGPRGAQHF. The CDR3 DNA follows: TGCAGTGCTAGTCACCGGGACAAGGGTCCGCGGGGTGCCCAGCATTTT. V usage is TRBV20-1 and J usage is TRBJ1-5; possibly TRBD1 for D (6 bases). The CDR3 extends over 16 amino acids. V lost 3 bases and J lost 11, with 26 bases in between. The germline CDR1 and CDR2 sequences are DFQATT and SNEGSKA (reference sequence).